This is a list of T cell receptor beta chains from one sample in a study of early T cells in non-severe SARS-CoV-2 infection. TCRdb called the 5' RACE reads again in MiXCR, with one record for every CDR3 protein. Of about 60,000 distinct CDR3 sequences detected, 8.9% appear once; the ten largest clones hold approximately 15%. The material sequenced was whole blood. The receptors stem from an adult who was a healthcare worker with PCR-confirmed SARS-CoV-2 infection or an uninfected control (not recorded which). Both conserved end residues are part of each CDR3. A D gene is named only where the DNA matches it firmly. Expanded clones are given a class, and other clones once, few, many or no size at all.

CDR3 protein	CDR3 DNA	D gene	clone size	J gene	V gene
CASSSSTGTIYEQYF	TGTGCCAGCAGCTCCAGTACCGGGACTATCTACGAGCAGTACTTC	TRBD2	few	TRBJ2-7	TRBV5-4
CASSLRVWYQETQYF	TGTGCCAGCAGTTTAAGGGTTTGGTACCAAGAGACCCAGTACTTC	-	many	TRBJ2-5	TRBV28
CASSSDRKSYEQYF	TGTGCCAGCAGTTCGGACAGGAAAAGCTACGAGCAGTACTTC	TRBD1	-	TRBJ2-7	TRBV12-3/TRBV12-4
CSADDIPRPTDTQYF	TGCAGTGCTGATGATATCCCAAGACCCACAGATACGCAGTATTTT	-	many	TRBJ2-3	TRBV20-1
CASSLVDHTDTQYF	TGTGCCAGCAGCTTGGTAGATCACACAGATACGCAGTATTTT	-	many	TRBJ2-3	TRBV5-6
CASSLGGPDEQYF	TGTGCCAGCAGCTTAGGCGGGCCAGACGAGCAGTACTTC	-	-	TRBJ2-7	TRBV7-2
CSVDFNYNEQFF	TGCAGCGTTGACTTCAACTACAATGAGCAGTTCTTC	-	-	TRBJ2-1	TRBV29-1
CATRFGYGTDTQYF	TGTGCCACCAGATTCGGGTACGGCACAGATACGCAGTATTTT	-	-	TRBJ2-3	TRBV6-5
CSVEVPSDAYYYEQYF	TGCAGCGTTGAAGTGCCCAGCGACGCCTACTACTACGAGCAGTACTTC	-	-	TRBJ2-7	TRBV29-1
CASSQLDTQYF	TGTGCCAGCAGCCAACTCGACACGCAGTATTTT	-	-	TRBJ2-3	TRBV3-1
CASSPPSMETQYF	TGTGCCAGCTCACCACCCTCGATGGAGACCCAGTACTTC	-	few	TRBJ2-5	TRBV18
CASSRDGYNSPLHF	TGTGCCAGCAGCCGGGACGGATATAATTCACCCCTCCACTTT	-	many	TRBJ1-6	TRBV2
CSVEKGEQYF	TGCAGCGTTGAGAAGGGTGAGCAGTACTTC	-	-	TRBJ2-7	TRBV29-1
CASSPLAVSYNEQFF	TGTGCCAGCAGCCCCTTAGCGGTCAGCTACAATGAGCAGTTCTTC	-	few	TRBJ2-1	TRBV7-9
CASSLGVGPRDTQYF	TGTGCCAGCAGCTTAGGGGTAGGGCCGAGGGATACGCAGTATTTT	-	few	TRBJ2-3	TRBV7-2
CASNRPGTGALRSEAFF	TGTGCCAGCAATCGTCCAGGGACAGGGGCACTTCGGTCTGAAGCTTTCTTT	TRBD1	few	TRBJ1-1	TRBV28
CASSPGSYNEQFF	TGTGCCAGCAGCCCCGGCTCCTACAATGAGCAGTTCTTC	-	many	TRBJ2-1	TRBV14
CASSLRRAKGNEQFF	TGCGCCAGCAGCTTGCGGAGGGCCAAAGGTAATGAGCAGTTCTTC	-	few	TRBJ2-1	TRBV5-1
CASRFTPGGLGQANTEAFF	TGTGCCAGCAGATTCACACCCGGGGGCTTGGGGCAGGCGAACACTGAAGCTTTCTTT	-	-	TRBJ1-1	TRBV6-2/TRBV6-3
CASSLGGTGYEKLFF	TGTGCCAGCAGTTTAGGGGGGACAGGGTATGAAAAACTGTTTTTT	TRBD1	many	TRBJ1-4	TRBV12-3/TRBV12-4
CASSLSDRLRAFF	TGTGCCAGCAGCTTAAGCGACAGGTTGCGTGCTTTCTTT	-	-	TRBJ1-1	TRBV7-2
CASSHNPGQNTYNEQFF	TGTGCCAGCAGTCACAACCCGGGACAGAACACTTACAATGAGCAGTTCTTC	TRBD1	many	TRBJ2-1	TRBV6-2/TRBV6-3
CASSFRTLNQNTGELFF	TGTGCCAGCAGCTTCCGGACACTAAACCAGAACACCGGGGAGCTGTTTTTT	-	-	TRBJ2-2	TRBV7-9
CASSPRGQGPYNEQFF	TGTGCCAGTAGTCCCCGGGGGCAGGGACCCTACAATGAGCAGTTCTTC	-	few	TRBJ2-1	TRBV19
CASSESKGLNSPLHF	TGTGCCAGCAGTGAATCTAAAGGGCTGAATTCACCCCTCCACTTT	-	many	TRBJ1-6	TRBV25-1
CSARLALDQPQHF	TGCAGTGCTAGATTGGCACTGGATCAGCCCCAGCATTTT	-	few	TRBJ1-5	TRBV20-1
CSASRRGVYENEQFF	TGCAGTGCTTCCCGAAGGGGAGTATATGAGAATGAGCAGTTCTTC	-	-	TRBJ2-1	TRBV20-1
CASSLKREGLGDTQYF	TGTGCCAGCAGCTTAAAGCGGGAGGGCCTGGGAGATACGCAGTATTTT	TRBD2	many	TRBJ2-3	TRBV7-4
CASRKGTGVNYNEQFF	TGCGCCAGCCGCAAGGGGACAGGGGTAAACTACAATGAGCAGTTCTTC	TRBD1	many	TRBJ2-1	TRBV5-1
CASSLGLASETQYF	TGTGCCAGCAGTTTAGGGCTAGCGTCTGAGACCCAGTACTTC	-	many	TRBJ2-5	TRBV12-3/TRBV12-4
CASSSTLNEQFF	TGTGCCAGCAGTTCGACGTTAAATGAGCAGTTCTTC	-	few	TRBJ2-1	TRBV28
CASSDSSSRGYTF	TGTGCCAGCAGCGACAGTTCTTCTCGCGGCTACACCTTC	-	few	TRBJ1-2	TRBV28
CASSPPQAKNIQYF	TGTGCCAGCAGCCCCCCCCAAGCCAAAAACATTCAGTACTTC	-	-	TRBJ2-4	TRBV7-9
CASSIDRLAGGAPNTGELFF	TGTGCCAGTAGTATAGATCGACTAGCGGGAGGTGCTCCAAACACCGGGGAGCTGTTTTTT	TRBD2	many	TRBJ2-2	TRBV19
CSARTGTSKLYEQFF	TGCAGCGCCAGAACCGGGACTAGCAAATTGTATGAGCAGTTCTTC	TRBD2	-	TRBJ2-1	TRBV29-1
CASSPPRTGMIGELFF	TGTGCCAGCAGTCCCCCCCGGACAGGGATGATCGGGGAGCTGTTTTTT	TRBD1	few	TRBJ2-2	TRBV6-1
CASSVVLGGELFF	TGTGCCAGCAGCGTAGTGTTAGGCGGGGAGCTGTTTTTT	-	-	TRBJ2-2	TRBV9
CASSLRRGRLAEAFF	TGTGCCAGCAGCTTAAGAAGGGGGAGGTTGGCTGAAGCTTTCTTT	-	many	TRBJ1-1	TRBV7-2
CSVVGQGAEGYTF	TGCAGCGTCGTGGGACAGGGGGCAGAAGGCTACACCTTC	TRBD1	many	TRBJ1-2	TRBV29-1
CASTTWDGQPQHF	TGTGCCAGCACCACGTGGGATGGTCAGCCCCAGCATTTT	-	many	TRBJ1-5	TRBV6-2/TRBV6-3
CASRGVGYQETQYF	TGTGCCAGCAGGGGTGTAGGGTACCAAGAGACCCAGTACTTC	-	many	TRBJ2-5	TRBV27
CASSLSVNSPLHF	TGTGCCAGCAGCTTAAGCGTGAATTCACCCCTCCACTTT	-	-	TRBJ1-6	TRBV7-9
CASRVMAPGSTEAFF	TGTGCCAGCAGAGTTATGGCTCCTGGGTCCACTGAAGCTTTCTTT	-	-	TRBJ1-1	TRBV6-2/TRBV6-3
CASSWGTGGHPNQPQHF	TGTGCCAGCAGTTGGGGGACAGGGGGCCATCCTAATCAGCCCCAGCATTTT	TRBD1	-	TRBJ1-5	TRBV6-2/TRBV6-3
CASRADDRGNQPQHF	TGTGCCAGCAGAGCCGACGACAGGGGAAATCAGCCCCAGCATTTT	TRBD1	many	TRBJ1-5	TRBV12-3/TRBV12-4
CASVADYGYTF	TGTGCCAGCGTGGCGGACTATGGCTACACCTTC	-	many	TRBJ1-2	TRBV28
CASSSTRQGALYNEQFF	TGTGCCAGCAGCTCGACCCGACAGGGAGCCCTCTACAATGAGCAGTTCTTC	TRBD1	many	TRBJ2-1	TRBV7-9
CASRTSTDTQYF	TGTGCCTCCCGAACTAGCACAGATACACAGTATTTT	-	few	TRBJ2-3	TRBV30
CASSLSPASVAKNIQYF	TGTGCCAGCAGTTTATCCCCTGCGTCGGTGGCCAAAAACATTCAGTACTTC	-	-	TRBJ2-4	TRBV28
CASSPFSGASTDTQYF	TGTGCCAGCAGTCCCTTCTCTGGGGCTAGCACAGATACGCAGTATTTT	-	many	TRBJ2-3	TRBV7-6
CASSFLATSGYNEQFF	TGTGCCAGCAGTTTCCTCGCGACTAGCGGCTACAATGAGCAGTTCTTC	TRBD2	many	TRBJ2-1	TRBV27
CSPQLAGVNTGELFF	TGCAGTCCACAACTAGCGGGAGTTAACACCGGGGAGCTGTTTTTT	TRBD2	once	TRBJ2-2	TRBV20-1
CSVPSGDQETQYF	TGCAGCGTACCCTCGGGCGATCAAGAGACCCAGTACTTC	-	many	TRBJ2-5	TRBV29-1
CSANLRPQHF	TGCAGTGCAAACTTGAGGCCCCAGCATTTT	-	-	TRBJ1-5	TRBV20-1
CASSKGASGTFYNEQFF	TGTGCCAGCAGCAAAGGGGCTAGCGGGACGTTCTACAATGAGCAGTTCTTC	-	many	TRBJ2-1	TRBV21-1